The 29 T cell receptor beta chains below come from one sample, sequenced in a study of blood T cell repertoires in COVID-19. Sequenced by immunoSEQ multiplex PCR; TCRdb stores in-frame clones only, minus some. The table includes over 70,000 clones, 82% detected once. The sequenced sample consisted of peripheral blood. These TCRs come from a woman aged 55-70 years with acute or convalescent COVID-19.

The CDR3 loop is CASRRDSYYEKLFF. The DNA for the CDR3 is TGTGCCAGCCGGAGAGACAGTTACTATGAAAAACTGTTTTTT. J is TRBJ1-4 and V is TRBV6-5; tentatively, D is TRBD1 (5 bases). Per germline, CDR1 MNHEY and CDR2 SVGAGI. This CDR3 region has 14 residues. Trimming stripped 8 bases from V and 6 bases from J, with 16 bases between.

This chain uses TRBV18 with TRBJ2-7; the D is unclear. From germline, CDR1 is KGHSH and CDR2 LQKENI. The CDR3 sequence is 13 residues long. The V and J ends lost 3 bases and 2 bases respectively, with 8 bases between them. DNA for the CDR3: TGTGCCAGCTCACCCTCACATGCCTACGAGCAGTACTTC. It yields the protein CASSPSHAYEQYF.

V is TRBV2 and J is TRBJ1-6; no clear D. Germline V lookup: CDR1 SNHLY, CDR2 FYNNEI. V was cut by 2 bases and J by 0 bases, with 11 bases left in between. The CDR3 runs 17 residues. The CDR3 DNA follows: TGTGCCAGCAGTGAACGACGAGGGAGCTCCTATAATTCACCCCTCCACTTT. Encoded protein: CASSERRGSSYNSPLHF.

The chain links TRBV25-1 to TRBJ2-3; D remains unclear. CDR3 length equals 16 residues. CDR1 is MGHDK, CDR2 SYGVNS, per germline. The germline V and J ends were trimmed by 6 bases and 4 bases, with 20 bases remaining between them. CDR3 amino acids: CASSPSRSSISDTQYF. The CDR3, as DNA: TGTGCCAGCAGCCCCTCGAGGAGCTCGATTTCAGATACGCAGTATTTT.

The CDR3 DNA reads as TGTGCCAGCAGCGTACTTGACAGGGGGCAATCGGATCTCACTGAAGCTTTCTTT. Protein sequence: CASSVLDRGQSDLTEAFF. The rearrangement joins TRBV9 to TRBJ1-1, with TRBD1 matching over 10 bases. With V trimmed by 1 base and J by 4 bases, 13 bases remained unmatched. The length of the CDR3 is 18 residues. The germline CDR1 and CDR2 sequences are SGDLS and YYNGEE.

The chain links TRBV6-6 to TRBJ1-5; D is unclear. Germline CDR1 is MNHNY and CDR2 is SVGAGI (reference sequence). The germline V and J ends were trimmed by 5 bases and 4 bases, with 9 bases remaining between them. The CDR3 has 13 amino acids. CDR3 residues: CASSSTVNQPQHF. Written as DNA, the CDR3 is TGTGCCAGCAGTAGTACGGTAAATCAGCCCCAGCATTTT.

The V gene is TRBV27, the J gene TRBJ2-2, with a weak D call TRBD1 (7 bases). CDR1 is MNHEY, CDR2 SMNVEV, per germline (reference sequence). V lost 9 bases and J 5 bases, leaving 16 bases between the germline ends. The length of the CDR3 is 14 residues. Here the CDR3 reads CASRDRAGTGELFF. Here the CDR3 DNA reads TGTGCCAGTCGCGACAGGGCGGGGACCGGGGAGCTGTTTTTT.

The J gene is TRBJ1-3, the V gene TRBV9; TRBD1 is a possible D gene (5 bases). Germline-derived CDR1 and CDR2 are SGDLS and YYNGEE. CDR3 length: 15 amino acids. Trimming removed 3 bases from V and 4 bases from J, with 14 bases in between. CDR3 sequence reads: CASSAGPGGGNTIYF. The CDR3, as DNA: TGTGCCAGCAGCGCCGGCCCGGGGGGGGGAAACACCATATATTTT.

This rearrangement joins TRBV11-2 to TRBJ1-1; D remains unclear. The CDR3 is 12 amino acids. In germline, CDR1 is SGHAT, CDR2 FQNNGV. Trimming left V 5 bases short and J 11 bases short, with 15 bases between. The chain's CDR3 is CASSLRVDEAFF. CDR3 bases: TGTGCCAGCAGCCTGAGGGTCGACGAGGCTTTCTTT.

This chain connects TRBV9 to TRBJ1-6; no firm D call. V was clipped by 0 bases and J by 4 bases, with 8 bases between them. Germline loops: CDR1 SGDLS, CDR2 YYNGEE. The CDR3 extends over 15 amino acids. The CDR3 region has the DNA TGTGCCAGCAGCGTAGCCCCAGATTATAATTCACCCCTCCACTTT. Its protein is CASSVAPDYNSPLHF.

The rearrangement joins TRBV27 to TRBJ1-1, with D perhaps TRBD1 (5 bases). V dropped 0 bases and J dropped 4 bases, with 12 bases sitting between them. CDR1 MNHEY and CDR2 SMNVEV come from the germline V gene (reference sequence). The CDR3 spans 15 residues. CDR3 sequence: CASSLSTVGRTEAFF. CDR3 nucleotide sequence: TGTGCCAGCAGTTTATCCACAGTGGGGCGCACTGAAGCTTTCTTT.

The V call is TRBV13, the J call TRBJ1-4; tentative D call: TRBD1 (6 bases). Germline V gives CDR1 PRHDT, CDR2 FYEKMQ (reference sequence). The ends were cut back, 3 bases at V and 8 bases at J, with 10 bases in the middle. The CDR3 loop spans 13 amino acids. The CDR3 DNA sequence: TGTGCCAGCAGCTTGGACAGAGGGGAAAAACTGTTTTTT. It is translated as CASSLDRGEKLFF.

The V and J genes are TRBV5-4 and TRBJ1-2, with D perhaps TRBD1 (5 bases). Germline values: CDR1 SGHNT, CDR2 YYREEE (reference sequence). This CDR3 has 14 amino acids. Trimming stripped 5 bases from V and 2 bases from J, with 13 bases between. The CDR3 nucleotides are TGTGCCAGCAGATACTTCGACAGAAACTATGGCTACACCTTC. It is translated as CASRYFDRNYGYTF.

The chain uses TRBV6-1 and TRBJ2-1, with TRBD2 matching 7 bases. Germline assignment: CDR1 MNHNS and CDR2 SASEGT. J was trimmed by 13 bases and V by 1 base; bases with no gene match: 1. The CDR3 runs to 11 residues. The CDR3 is CASSEEGLQFF. The CDR3, as DNA: TGTGCCAGCAGTGAAGAGGGACTACAGTTCTTC.

The chain couples TRBV30 to TRBJ2-7, with TRBD1 identical over 10 bases. The CDR3 spans 13 residues. Unmatched junction bases numbered 1, after V lost 3 bases and J lost 2 bases. Looked up from germline, CDR1 is GTSNPN and CDR2 is SVGIG (reference sequence). The CDR3 nucleotides read TGTGCCTGGAGGGACAGGGGGACCTACGAGCAGTACTTC. The encoded protein is CAWRDRGTYEQYF.

This chain uses TRBV6-5 with TRBJ1-2; D remains ambiguous. Germline-derived CDR1 and CDR2 are MNHEY and SVGAGI. The V end lost 7 bases, the J end lost 1 base, and 16 bases lay between the germline ends. CDR3 length equals 15 residues. The CDR3 reads CASKDASGLNYGYTF. The CDR3 DNA is TGTGCCAGCAAAGACGCCTCAGGTCTTAACTATGGCTACACCTTC.

This chain links TRBV30 with TRBJ2-7; 8 bases are shared with TRBD2. V trimming: 4 bases; J trimming: 0 bases; junction bases outside the gene matches: 2. There are 13 residues in the CDR3. CDR1 and CDR2 from the germline V gene are GTSNPN and SVGIG (reference sequence). The CDR3 loop is CAWKAGGSYEQYF. The CDR3 bases are TGTGCCTGGAAGGCGGGGGGCTCCTACGAGCAGTACTTC.

The chain couples TRBV5-4 to TRBJ2-1, with TRBD2 matching over 14 bases. Germline V gene lookup returns CDR1 SGHNT and CDR2 YYREEE (reference sequence). The CDR3 is made up of 17 amino acids. Trimming removed 0 bases from V and 9 bases from J; junction bases left unmatched: 8. The CDR3, as DNA: TGTGCCAGCAGCTTGGGTGGACTAGCGGGGGGTGGTACTGAGCAGTTCTTC. Translating it yields CASSLGGLAGGGTEQFF.

The V call is TRBV5-1, the J call TRBJ1-1; D unresolved. The CDR3 extends over 17 amino acids. Trimming removed 4 bases at V and 5 bases at J, with 24 bases between. Germline CDR1 reads SGHRS; CDR2 reads YFSETQ. The CDR3 nucleotides are TGCGCCAGCAGCCCCCAGGCTAGCGCAGGCCGAGGGACTGAAGCTTTCTTT. Its translation is CASSPQASAGRGTEAFF.

This sequence joins TRBV18 and TRBJ1-1, with 8 positions matching TRBD1. Looked up from germline, CDR1 is KGHSH and CDR2 is LQKENI. The CDR3 loop spans 14 amino acids. Trimming removed 6 bases from V and 6 bases from J; junction bases left unmatched: 9. The CDR3 region has the DNA TGTGCCAGCTCGGAGGACAGGGTTCGCGCTGAAGCTTTCTTT. It encodes CASSEDRVRAEAFF. The full variable domain, in which reference TRBV18 and TRBJ1-1 provide the parts outside the CDR3, is NAGVMQNPRHLVRRRGQEARLRCSPMKGHSHVYWYRQLPEEGLKFMVYLQKENIIDESGMPKERFSAEFPKEGPSILRIQQVVRGDSAAYFCASSEDRVRAEAFFGQGTRLTVV.

This rearrangement joins TRBV7-2 to TRBJ1-6; 10 positions agree with TRBD1. The CDR3 sequence is 15 residues long. The ends lost 1 base at V and 10 bases at J; junction bases unmatched: 4. Germline CDR1 SGHTA, CDR2 FQGNSA. The CDR3 DNA sequence: TGTGCCAGCAGCTTAGAGGGACAGGGGTTCTCACCCCTCCACTTT. Amino acids: CASSLEGQGFSPLHF.

J is TRBJ2-2 and V is TRBV28; weak D call: TRBD1 (5 bases). Trimming removed 6 bases from V and 6 bases from J, with 11 bases in between. CDR1 and CDR2 from the germline V gene are MDHEN and SYDVKM. CDR3 length equals 13 residues. The CDR3 loop is CASRLQGSGELFF. CDR3 coding DNA: TGTGCCAGCAGGCTTCAGGGTTCCGGGGAGCTGTTTTTT.

This clone was seen more than once but under ten times. The V gene is TRBV11-2, the J gene TRBJ2-7; 8 positions match TRBD2. The CDR3 runs 16 residues. The germline CDR1 and CDR2 sequences are SGHAT and FQNNGV. V gave up 2 bases and J gave up 0 bases; unmatched junction bases: 6. The CDR3: CASSLNTGGGSYEQYF. CDR3 DNA: TGTGCCAGCAGCTTAAATACGGGAGGGGGCTCCTACGAGCAGTACTTC.

The V and J genes are TRBV19 and TRBJ1-2, with D hard to call. The CDR3 runs 15 residues. Looked up from germline, CDR1 is LNHDA and CDR2 is SQIVND (reference sequence). V lost 3 bases to trimming and J lost 2 bases, with 13 bases between them. The CDR3 bases are TGTGCCAGTAGTATTGAGGGCGCGGGAAACTATGGCTACACCTTC. Translation: CASSIEGAGNYGYTF.

CDR3 sequence reads: CASSFAGNYGYTF. The CDR3 bases are TGTGCCAGCAGTTTTGCAGGGAACTATGGCTACACCTTC. The chain recombines TRBV12-3 or TRBV12-4 with TRBJ1-2, with D maybe TRBD1 (5 bases). The CDR3 loop spans 13 amino acids. Trimming pared 3 bases from V and 2 bases from J, leaving 7 bases between.

This clone was counted only a few times. This chain joins TRBV7-9 and TRBJ1-1, with D uncertain. Germline V gene sequence: CDR1 SEHNR, CDR2 FQNEAQ (reference sequence). The V and J ends lost 5 bases and 1 base respectively, with 11 bases between them. The CDR3 contains 14 residues. The CDR3 spells CASSRLTGNTEAFF. The CDR3 coding sequence is TGTGCCAGCAGCCGGCTTACGGGGAACACTGAAGCTTTCTTT.

This clone was counted a single time. The rearrangement links TRBV6-5 to TRBJ1-2; no firm D call. CDR1 is MNHEY, CDR2 SVGAGI, per germline. This CDR3 is 12 amino acids long. Trimming stripped 5 bases from V and 12 bases from J, with 16 bases between. CDR3 in DNA: TGTGCCAGCAGTCCAACCGGACGTAGCGACACCTTC. Translation: CASSPTGRSDTF.

The CDR3 sequence: CASSVGSTDTQYF. CDR3 sequence (DNA): TGTGCCAGCAGTGTCGGTAGCACAGATACGCAGTATTTT. V and J are TRBV2 and TRBJ2-3, with D uncertain. Germline values: CDR1 SNHLY, CDR2 FYNNEI. The germline V and J ends were trimmed by 4 bases and 0 bases, with 5 bases remaining between them. The CDR3 loop spans 13 amino acids. Combining the CDR3 with reference TRBV2 and TRBJ2-3 gives the whole variable domain EPEVTQTPSHQVTQMGQEVILRCVPISNHLYFYWYRQILGQKVEFLVSFYNNEISEKSEIFDDQFSVERPDGSNFTLKIRSTKLEDSAMYFCASSVGSTDTQYFGPGTRLTVL.

The J gene is TRBJ1-1, the V gene TRBV10-3, with a possible D match to TRBD1 (5 bases). V was cut by 4 bases and J by 6 bases, with 18 bases left in between. Germline loops: CDR1 ENHRY, CDR2 SYGVKD. This CDR3 is 15 amino acids long. CDR3 sequence: CAISVSATTGPEAFF. The CDR3 DNA reads as TGTGCCATCAGTGTATCAGCTACAACAGGCCCTGAAGCTTTCTTT.